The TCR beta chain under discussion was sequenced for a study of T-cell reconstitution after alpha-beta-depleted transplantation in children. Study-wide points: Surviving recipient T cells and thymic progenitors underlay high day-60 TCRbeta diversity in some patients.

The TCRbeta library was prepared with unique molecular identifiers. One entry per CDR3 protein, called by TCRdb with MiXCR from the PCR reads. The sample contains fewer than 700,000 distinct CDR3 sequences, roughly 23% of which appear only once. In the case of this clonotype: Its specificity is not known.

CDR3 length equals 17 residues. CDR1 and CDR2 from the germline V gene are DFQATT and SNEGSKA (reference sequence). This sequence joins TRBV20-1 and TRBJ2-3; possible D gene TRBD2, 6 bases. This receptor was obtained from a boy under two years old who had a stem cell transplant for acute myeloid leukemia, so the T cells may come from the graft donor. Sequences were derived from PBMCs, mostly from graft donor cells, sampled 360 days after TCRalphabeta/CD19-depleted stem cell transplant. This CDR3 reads CCGSGGRSESGTDTQYF. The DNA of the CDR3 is TGCTGTGGCTCCGGGGGTAGGAGTGAGTCGGGCACAGATACGCAGTATTTT.